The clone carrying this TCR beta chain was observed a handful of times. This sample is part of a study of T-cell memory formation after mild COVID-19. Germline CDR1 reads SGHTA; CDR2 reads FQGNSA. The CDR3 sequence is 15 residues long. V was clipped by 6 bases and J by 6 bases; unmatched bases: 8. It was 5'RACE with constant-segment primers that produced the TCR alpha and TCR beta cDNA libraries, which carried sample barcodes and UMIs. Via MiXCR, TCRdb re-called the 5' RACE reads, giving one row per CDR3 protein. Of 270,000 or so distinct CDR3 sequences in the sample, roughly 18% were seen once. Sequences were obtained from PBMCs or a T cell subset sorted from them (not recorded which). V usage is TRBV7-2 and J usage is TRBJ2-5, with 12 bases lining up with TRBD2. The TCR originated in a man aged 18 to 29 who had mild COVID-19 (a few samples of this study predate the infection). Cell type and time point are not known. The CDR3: CASRPRLAGDKTQYF. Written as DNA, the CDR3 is TGTGCCAGCAGACCTCGACTAGCGGGGGATAAGACCCAGTACTTC.